The source of this TCR beta chain is a study of cytomegalovirus exposure and HLA in healthy donors. Study in general: Within the Caucasian-associated ancestry cluster were about 81% of the roughly 400 genotyped donors. General study results and limits: 164 TCR beta chains were listed as cytomegalovirus-associated.

60 Vbeta and 13 Jbeta primers were used in PCR. Profiled with immunoSEQ multiplex PCR; TCRdb holds only in-frame clones, not every one. The repertoire includes roughly 150,000 clones, roughly 81% of them detected once, and 2% to 2.5% sits in the top ten. As regards this clone: Its target is not known.

Sequenced sample: PBMCs. This clonotype was sampled from a woman aged 18-29 years in good health and CMV-seronegative.

For the CDR3, the DNA is TGTGCCATCAGTGGGAGCTCCTACGAGCAGTACTTC. Its protein product is CAISGSSYEQYF. The chain is built from TRBV10-3 and TRBJ2-7, with D unclear. The CDR3 runs to 12 residues. V lost 4 bases to trimming and J lost 0 bases, with 4 bases between them. CDR1 ENHRY and CDR2 SYGVKD come from the germline V gene.